This TCR beta chain was retrieved from a study of Ad26.COV2.S vaccination and SARS-CoV-2 variants. Study-wide background: Ad26.COV2.S shots went into the muscle once or twice, 56 days apart. Study-wide results and caveats: Post-vaccination breadth of spike-specific CD8+ and CD4+ T cell responses was reportedly substantial.

Assay used: immunoSEQ multiplex PCR; TCRdb lists only in-frame clones, some missing. The top ten clones hold around 3.6% of a sample with 350,000 to 500,000 clones, roughly 90% of them seen once. V was cut by 7 bases and J by 3 bases, with 12 bases left in between. Germline V lookup: CDR1 LNHDA, CDR2 SQIVND (reference sequence). This CDR3 has 13 residues. The treatment here: roughly 18 received Ad26.COV2.S at low or high dose, single or two shots; 5 received placebo; per-sample allocation not given. It was on day 63 after the first vaccine or placebo injection that samples were taken. This clone has a single count. Its matching antigen is unknown.

This receptor was obtained from a person aged 18-65 years who received the Ad26.COV2.S COVID-19 vaccine or a placebo. The V gene is TRBV19, the J gene TRBJ1-1; D is unclear. The sequenced sample was peripheral blood, obtained in a trial of Ad26.COV2.S vaccine versus placebo. The CDR3: CASNRNLDTEAFF. The CDR3 bases are TGTGCCAGTAATAGGAATTTAGACACTGAAGCTTTCTTT.